The 2 T cell receptor beta chains presented below share a single source sample, sequenced in a study of cytomegalovirus exposure and HLA in healthy donors. The PCR made use of 60 Vbeta and 13 Jbeta primers. The table came from immunoSEQ multiplex PCR; TCRdb's copy has only in-frame clones and leaves some out. This table has approximately 130,000 clones, around 80% appearing once. Sequencing used PBMCs. The receptors were gathered from a female donor in good health and CMV-seropositive.

V and J are TRBV19 and TRBJ1-6, with D possibly TRBD1 on 6 matching bases. V was shortened by 8 bases and J by 3 bases, with 8 bases between the two germline ends. The CDR3 contains 13 residues. Germline V gene data show CDR1 as LNHDA and CDR2 as SQIVND (reference sequence). The CDR3 protein is CASQDSYNSPLHF. The DNA of the CDR3 is TGTGCCAGTCAGGACAGCTATAATTCACCCCTCCACTTT.

This clone occurred a few times. This sequence joins TRBV6-5 and TRBJ1-3; D remains unclear. The germline gives CDR1 MNHEY, CDR2 SVGAGI. V shed 6 bases and J shed 0 bases, with 9 bases lying between them. The CDR3 consists of 14 residues. The CDR3 protein is CASRFGVSGNTIYF. CDR3 bases: TGTGCCAGCAGATTCGGGGTCTCTGGAAACACCATATATTTT.